This T cell receptor (beta chain) was sequenced in a study of T cell responses to AZD1222 COVID-19 vaccine (dated by TCRdb to 2020 to 2023). For the wider study: AZD1222 recipients with second doses at about 4 weeks or about 12 weeks were pooled, because spike-specific TCR depth and breadth did not differ between schedules. TCR sequencing covered some 240 trial participants: around 210 given two doses of AZD1222 and approximately 26 given two doses of MenACWY control vaccine. Trial participants were enrolled into age subgroups of 18-55, 56-69 and 70-plus years, which contained 148, 28 and 57 TCR-sequenced participants, respectively.

V loses 2 bases, J loses 8 bases, and the germline ends lie 10 bases apart. The cysteine opens and the phenylalanine closes a CDR3 of 13 amino acids. The read is trimmed to its CDR3 DNA, 39 bases read in frame from base 1. CDR1 is given as SEHNR and CDR2 as FQNEAQ, both from the germline V gene (reference sequence). Broader findings and caveats from the paper: Most participants were white British and females outnumbered males, and the authors suggested that clonal diversity may have been underestimated. Because no day 14 peak-response samples were available, the repertoires could be characterized only after the peak T cell response. Reportedly, close to half of the unique spike-specific TCRs recognized epitopes lying outside the regions that are mutated in the B.1.351 and B.1.1.7 variants. Only five to seven AZD1222 recipients were SARS-CoV-2 seropositive at baseline, limiting conclusions about previously exposed vaccinees. The 56-69-year group was small, and its depth increase did not reach significance, likely because of low power. CD4 TCRs associated with the vaccine covered the entire spike protein, and the dominant responses were in regions 160-218 and 743-854. A significant rise in spike-specific TCR breadth and depth was observed after two AZD1222 doses relative to day 0 and relative to MenACWY recipients.

Worth noting for this clone: This clone's antigen is unknown. Qualities for individual bases were not recorded, and no much larger clone is one base off.

The CDR3 regions of human TCRbeta chains were analyzed by immunosequencing. The authors' analysis ran thus. Repertoire TCRs were matched against a reference library of SARS-CoV-2-specific TCRs generated with the MIRA antigen-specificity platform. Breadth meant the fraction of unique TCRs that were SARS-CoV-2-associated, whereas depth meant the fraction of total T cells that were SARS-CoV-2-associated. Using the MIRA data, each spike-specific TCR was mapped to the spike region that the TCR reacts to and placed in a CD4 or CD8 class. Log10-transformed breadth and depth values were compared by one-way ANOVA with Sidak's multiple comparisons tests. The table comes from immuneACCESS by way of TCRdb, which keeps in-frame sequences with V and J called. Part of the clones is missing from these tables; in studies checked, under half for an unresolved V gene and the rest for unknown reasons. V and J calls plus clone size are reproduced from that table; the DNA served to infer D and trimming. This sample holds some 140,000 clones; 92% were observed only once. Of the sample, under 2% is held by the ten largest clones.

Explained via the paper, the time point label denotes: baseline before first vaccination. The vaccinee samples were drawn from two UK trials, COV001 and COV002, one of which was a single-blind randomized controlled phase 2/3 trial testing AZD1222 (ChAdOx1 nCoV-19) in healthy adults. For TCRbeta chain sequencing, PBMC samples from trial participants were taken at day 0 and at day 28 after the second dose. The origin of this receptor is an adult in good health. Recombination connected TRBV7-9 to TRBJ2-1, and the D gene may be TRBD1, 6 bases matching. Sequencing was performed on peripheral blood, taken on day 0 of AZD1222 vaccination. The nucleotides read TGTGCCAGCAGCTTATCAGGGGTGGATGAGCAGTTCTTC. This encodes CASSLSGVDEQFF.